This T cell receptor (beta chain) was recorded in a study of patients and donors after allogeneic stem cell transplantation. Using its own MiXCR run on the RT-PCR reads, TCRdb lists one record per CDR3 protein. The sample lists just over 55,000 distinct CDR3 sequences; approximately 12% were seen once. The V gene's germline CDR1 is LGHNA and CDR2 YNFKEQ. V gave up 3 bases and J gave up 10 bases, with 16 bases separating them. The CDR3 runs 14 residues. Material: blood, either unsorted or a sorted T cell fraction (not recorded which). The origin of this receptor is a human donor who was either an allogeneic HSCT recipient or a stem cell or donor lymphocyte infusion donor (not recorded which). It is not recorded whose cells these are; they may come from a transplant donor. This rearrangement joins TRBV4-2 to TRBJ2-1; D is uncertain. CDR3 amino acids: CASSQISEVREQFF. CDR3 DNA: TGTGCCAGCAGCCAGATCAGCGAGGTGAGAGAGCAGTTCTTC.